The 29 T cell receptor beta chains listed next were all sequenced from one sample in a study of tissue T cells after allogeneic stem cell transplantation. Sample time point: mouse harvest day 14 after allogeneic transplant. The graft held 10^6 splenic CD5+ T cells and 10^7 T-cell-depleted bone marrow cells. This table comes from immunoSEQ multiplex PCR, and its TCRdb copy is limited to in-frame clones, with some not included. The data show some 8,000 clones, around 40% seen once. The material sequenced was skin. These receptors all stem from a female BALB/c mouse given C57BL/6 T cells with graft-versus-host disease after an allogeneic hematopoietic cell transplant.

This clone is medium-sized (0.01 to 0.1%) in the sample. Gene names follow the mouse nomenclature. The CDR3 reads CTCSVGTGGAETLYF. Partial CDR3 DNA: TGCACCTGCAGTGTCGGGACTGGGGGTGCAGAAACGCTGTAT. The chain uses TRBV1 and TRBJ2-3, with 10 bases that match TRBD2. Read data end 1 residue before the CDR3 end; the end is taken from the germline J gene. The CDR3 has 15 amino acids. Unmatched junction bases numbered 2, after V lost 4 bases and J lost 1 base. From germline, CDR1 is NSQYPW and CDR2 LRSPGD (reference sequence).

This clone is medium-sized in the sample. Gene names are the mouse ones. The sequence runs out 1 residue before the end of the CDR3; the remainder is reconstructed from the germline J gene. This chain uses TRBV24 with TRBJ1-4; 7 nucleotides match TRBD1. This CDR3 spans 13 amino acids. J gave up 3 bases and V 8 bases, and 3 bases lay outside the gene matches. The germline CDR1 and CDR2 sequences are KGHTA and FRNEEI. The CDR3: CASRDRTNERLFF. The DNA read from the CDR3 is TGTGCCAGCCGGGACAGAACCAACGAAAGATTATTT.

This clone is deemed medium-sized. The listed genes are named as in mouse. From the germline J gene comes the end of the CDR3, since the read stops 1 residue before it. The chain is built from TRBV4 and TRBJ2-1, with TRBD2 matching 8 bases. After removal of 5 bases from V and 6 bases from J, the junction contained 6 bases not matched to a gene. Germline values: CDR1 LGHDT, CDR2 YNNKQL (reference sequence). CDR3 size: 14 residues. The CDR3 loop is CASSPGLGRAEQFF. Incomplete CDR3 DNA: TGTGCCAGCAGCCCCGGACTGGGTCGTGCTGAGCAGTTC.

This clone turned up a few times. These gene names are mouse names. The read halts 1 residue ahead of the CDR3 end, with the missing end drawn from the germline J gene. The rearrangement uses TRBV15 and TRBJ2-2; 9 bases align to TRBD1. CDR3 length: 15 residues. V was clipped by 1 base and J by 5 bases; unmatched bases: 2. The germline gives CDR1 SGHND, CDR2 FRSKSL. The CDR3 reads CASSLEGQGTGQLYF. CDR3 DNA, as far as it was read: TGTGCCAGCAGTTTAGAAGGACAGGGGACCGGGCAGCTCTAC.

Within the sample, this clone is medium-sized. Gene names follow the mouse nomenclature. The read stops 1 residue short of the end of the CDR3; the missing end is completed from the germline J gene. The V gene is TRBV26, the J gene TRBJ2-7, with 10 bases aligning to TRBD1. The germline V gene has CDR1 KGHPV and CDR2 FQNQEV (reference sequence). V lost 0 bases, J lost 6 bases, and 5 bases stayed unmatched. The CDR3 length is 15 residues. The CDR3 here is CASSLSLGQGSEQYF. The sequenced part of the CDR3 DNA is TGTGCCAGCAGTCTGTCGTTGGGACAGGGGTCTGAACAGTAC.

In its sample, this clone was seen a few times. Gene names are the mouse ones. The read gets to within 1 residue of the CDR3 end, and the germline J gene fills in the rest. The chain carries TRBV26 and TRBJ2-5, with 7 bases lining up with TRBD1. Germline V gene data show CDR1 as KGHPV and CDR2 as FQNQEV (reference sequence). J lost 4 bases, V lost 4 bases, and 8 bases had no gene match. The CDR3 length is 15 residues. The sequenced CDR3 bases are TGTGCCAGCAGTCCCCGTCCGGGACAGAAAGACACCCAGTAC. Amino acids: CASSPRPGQKDTQY. The whole CDR3 protein reads CASSPRPGQKDTQYF.

This clone is labeled medium-sized. Genes here carry mouse names. The sequence runs out 1 residue before the end of the CDR3; the remainder is reconstructed from the germline J gene. The rearrangement uses TRBV3 and TRBJ2-7, with 9 bases matching TRBD2. Germline V gene lookup returns CDR1 SNHLY and CDR2 FYNGKV (reference sequence). Trimming at V came to 5 bases and at J to 1 base, leaving 3 bases not matched to a gene. The CDR3 is 14 residues long. The CDR3 bases that were read are TGTGCCAGCAGCCGCGGGACTGGGTCCTATGAACAGTAC. It translates to CASSRGTGSYEQY. The CDR3 in full is CASSRGTGSYEQYF. Full variable domain (remainder filled in from reference TRBV3 and TRBJ2-7): GPKVLQIPSHQIIDMGQMVTLNCDPVSNHLYFYWYKQILGQQMEFLVNFYNGKVMEKSKLFKDQFSVERPDGSYFTLKIQPTALEDSAVYFCASSRGTGSYEQYFGPGTRLTVL.

Comment on this clone: Gene names follow the mouse nomenclature. The read halts 1 residue ahead of the CDR3 end, with the missing end drawn from the germline J gene. The chain employs TRBV26 and TRBJ1-4, with D possibly being TRBD1 (6 bases). V was trimmed by 5 bases and J by 0 bases, leaving 10 bases between them. This CDR3 spans 15 amino acids. Germline V gene data show CDR1 as KGHPV and CDR2 as FQNQEV (reference sequence). The DNA read from the CDR3 is TGTGCCAGCAGTATCAGGGGACTTTCCAACGAAAGATTATTT. It translates to CASSIRGLSNERLF. In full, the CDR3 is CASSIRGLSNERLFF.

In its sample, this clone was seen once. Genes and germline are mouse. The read ends 1 residue shy of where the CDR3 ends; the end is completed using the germline J gene. The chain carries TRBV26 and TRBJ2-3; TRBD1 matches at 9 bases. Germline values: CDR1 KGHPV, CDR2 FQNQEV (reference sequence). The CDR3 contains 15 residues. Unmatched junction bases numbered 4, after V lost 6 bases and J lost 0 bases. Here the CDR3 reads CASRPGQGSAETLYF. The covered CDR3 bases are TGTGCCAGCAGGCCGGGACAGGGAAGTGCAGAAACGCTGTAT. Filled out from reference TRBV26 and TRBJ2-3, the complete variable domain reads NSKVIQTPRYLVKGQGQKAKMRCIPEKGHPVVFWYQQNKNNEFKFLINFQNQEVLQQIDMTEKRFSAECPSNSPCSLEIQSSEAGDSALYLCASRPGQGSAETLYFGSGTRLTVL.

This clone appeared a few times. Gene names are the mouse ones. The read ends 1 residue shy of where the CDR3 ends; the end is completed using the germline J gene. This chain joins TRBV3 and TRBJ2-7, with 9 bases lining up with TRBD2. Germline V lookup: CDR1 SNHLY, CDR2 FYNGKV (reference sequence). The V and J ends lost 2 bases and 3 bases, in that order; junction bases with no gene match: 2. CDR3 length: 14 residues. Incomplete CDR3 DNA: TGTGCCAGCAGCTTAAAACTGGGGGGCTATGAACAGTAC. This codes for CASSLKLGGYEQY. The whole CDR3 region reads CASSLKLGGYEQYF.

As concerns this clone: Genes here carry mouse names. The read finishes 1 residue shy of the CDR3 end, and the germline J gene is used to complete it. This CDR3 is also generated by other DNA sequences in the sample. J is TRBJ1-3 and V is TRBV26, with TRBD1 as a possible D gene (5 bases). V dropped 0 bases and J dropped 0 bases, with 6 bases sitting between them. The CDR3 is made up of 15 amino acids. Germline loops: CDR1 KGHPV, CDR2 FQNQEV (reference sequence). CDR3 sequence: CASSLSGGSGNTLYF. The sequenced part of the CDR3 DNA is TGTGCCAGCAGTCTGTCGGGGGGTTCTGGAAATACGCTCTAT.

This clone was counted only a few times. Gene names are the mouse ones. Read data end 1 residue before the CDR3 end; the end is taken from the germline J gene. This chain links TRBV1 with TRBJ2-2, with TRBD1 identical over 11 bases. Germline CDR1 and CDR2: NSQYPW and LRSPGD (reference sequence). This CDR3 contains 16 residues. J gave up 2 bases and V 5 bases, and 4 bases lay outside the gene matches. CDR3: CTCSIRDRGNTGQLYF. The sequenced CDR3 bases are TGCACCTGCAGTATCCGGGACAGGGGGAACACCGGGCAGCTCTAC.

This clone was counted only a few times. Here the gene names and germline are mouse. The CDR3 end lies 1 residue beyond the end of the read and is filled in from the germline J gene. The gene calls are TRBV26 and TRBJ2-7, with TRBD1 matching over 7 bases. The ends lost 2 bases at V and 2 bases at J; junction bases unmatched: 0. Per germline, CDR1 KGHPV and CDR2 FQNQEV (reference sequence). CDR3 length: 13 residues. The CDR3 sequence: CASSLQGAYEQYF. Incomplete CDR3 DNA: TGTGCCAGCAGTCTGCAGGGGGCCTATGAACAGTAC.

Turning to this clone: Gene names are the mouse ones. The read ends 1 residue shy of where the CDR3 ends; the end is completed using the germline J gene. The rearrangement joins TRBV26 to TRBJ1-6; possible D gene TRBD1, 6 bases. TRBJ1-6 is treated as an ORF (open reading frame) with a function not yet certain. V dropped 2 bases and J dropped 7 bases, with 9 bases sitting between them. The V gene's germline CDR1 is KGHPV and CDR2 FQNQEV (reference sequence). This CDR3 comprises 14 residues. The CDR3 here is CASSLGQLNSPLYF. Partial CDR3 DNA: TGTGCCAGCAGTCTGGGACAGCTCAATTCGCCCCTCTAC.

Of note for this clone: The gene symbols are mouse symbols. The read ends 1 residue early relative to the CDR3; the germline J gene fills the gap. The V gene is TRBV16, the J gene TRBJ2-4; weak D call: TRBD2 (6 bases). Germline CDR1 is SGHSA and CDR2 is FRNQAP. The V end lost 0 bases, the J end lost 6 bases, and 10 bases lay between the germline ends. CDR3 length: 14 amino acids. The part of the CDR3 DNA that was read is TGTGCAAGCAGCTTAGATGGGGGTGGGAACACCTTGTAC. Protein: CASSLDGGGNTLY. The CDR3, in full, reads CASSLDGGGNTLYF.

As regards this clone: The genes are named according to mouse. The read gets to within 1 residue of the CDR3 end, and the germline J gene fills in the rest. The rearrangement joins TRBV3 to TRBJ1-1; the match to TRBD1 covers 9 bases. The CDR3 extends over 14 amino acids. J was trimmed by 1 base and V by 4 bases; bases with no gene match: 1. The V gene's germline CDR1 is SNHLY and CDR2 FYNGKV (reference sequence). CDR3 sequence reads: CASSSGQGNTEVFF. Partial CDR3 DNA: TGTGCCAGCAGCTCGGGACAGGGAAACACAGAAGTCTTC.

Worth noting for this clone: The gene names here belong to mouse. The missing CDR3 end, 1 residue past where the read stops, is filled in from the germline J gene. The rearrangement joins TRBV26 to TRBJ1-4; D is unresolved. CDR3 length: 12 amino acids. V lost 4 bases to trimming and J lost 4 bases, with 4 bases between them. Germline V gene sequence: CDR1 KGHPV, CDR2 FQNQEV (reference sequence). The sequenced part of the CDR3 DNA is TGTGCCAGCAGTCGCAACAACGAAAGATTATTT. This translates into CASSRNNERLF. The CDR3 reads in full as CASSRNNERLFF. Drawing the rest from reference TRBV26 and TRBJ1-4, the complete variable domain is NSKVIQTPRYLVKGQGQKAKMRCIPEKGHPVVFWYQQNKNNEFKFLINFQNQEVLQQIDMTEKRFSAECPSNSPCSLEIQSSEAGDSALYLCASSRNNERLFFGHGTKLSVL.

As regards this clone: All gene names here are mouse names. The read finishes 1 residue shy of the CDR3 end, and the germline J gene is used to complete it. The rearrangement links TRBV1 to TRBJ1-1; 12 bases match TRBD1. V gave up 3 bases and J gave up 3 bases; unmatched junction bases: 5. The CDR3 runs to 16 residues. The germline V gene encodes CDR1 NSQYPW and CDR2 LRSPGD (reference sequence). CDR3 protein: CTCSARDRGRDTEVFF. The sequenced CDR3 bases are TGCACCTGCAGTGCCCGGGACAGGGGGCGAGACACAGAAGTCTTC.

This clone was seen a few times. Gene labels here are mouse ones. The CDR3 end is not reached by the read, which stops 1 residue before it; the germline J gene fills it in. V gene TRBV2 combines with J gene TRBJ2-3; 8 bases agree with TRBD1. Losses at the gene ends were 3 bases for V and 4 bases for J; bases not matched to a gene: 3. This CDR3 comprises 14 residues. Germline CDR1 LGHNA, CDR2 YSYQKL. The sequenced CDR3 bases are TGTGCCAGCAGCCAGGACAGGGTAACAGAAACGCTGTAT. Its protein product is CASSQDRVTETLY. The complete CDR3 protein is CASSQDRVTETLYF.

On this clone itself: Mouse gene names apply. Coverage ceases 1 residue before the CDR3 finishes, and the germline J gene fills in the end. The V gene is TRBV13-1, the J gene TRBJ2-4, with 7 bases identical to TRBD2. The CDR3 has 12 amino acids. V gave up 5 bases and J gave up 7 bases; unmatched junction bases: 4. Germline CDR1 NSHNY, CDR2 SYGAGN. The CDR3 bases that were read are TGTGCCAGCAGCTCCGGGACTGACACCTTGTAC. The encoded protein is CASSSGTDTLY. The CDR3, in full, reads CASSSGTDTLYF.

This clone was recorded once. Gene names and germline refer to mouse. The read ends 1 residue shy of where the CDR3 ends; the end is completed using the germline J gene. The genes are TRBV26 and TRBJ2-2; perhaps D is TRBD1 or TRBD2 (5 bases each). V lost 0 bases and J lost 0, with 11 bases in between. Germline values: CDR1 KGHPV, CDR2 FQNQEV (reference sequence). The CDR3 is made up of 17 amino acids. Partial CDR3 DNA: TGTGCCAGCAGTCTGTCGAGAGGGGCCTCAAACACCGGGCAGCTCTAC. Its protein is CASSLSRGASNTGQLY. The whole CDR3 protein reads CASSLSRGASNTGQLYF.

This clone has only a few counts. Mouse gene names and germline throughout. Read sequence stops 1 residue before the CDR3 end, and the germline J gene provides the missing end. The chain joins TRBV13-2 to TRBJ2-5, with D tentatively TRBD1 (6 bases). Trimming cost V 2 bases and J 5 bases, with 9 bases left between them. Germline V CDR1 and CDR2: NNHNN, SYGAGS (reference sequence). This CDR3 has 13 residues. This CDR3 is CASGDRGRDTQYF. The sequenced CDR3 bases are TGTGCCAGCGGTGACAGGGGAAGAGACACCCAGTAC.

As to this clone: Mouse gene names apply. The read ends 1 residue shy of where the CDR3 ends; the end is completed using the germline J gene. This sequence joins TRBV19 and TRBJ2-7; TRBD2 matches 8 bases. Germline lookup yields CDR1 FNHDT and CDR2 SITEND (reference sequence). CDR3 length: 14 amino acids. Losses at the gene ends were 2 bases for V and 0 bases for J; bases not matched to a gene: 1. Here the CDR3 reads CASSMGLASYEQYF. The sequenced part of the CDR3 DNA is TGTGCCAGCAGTATGGGACTGGCCTCCTATGAACAGTAC.

In this sample, this clone turned up once. The genes and germline here are from mouse. The read falls 1 residue short of the CDR3 end, and the missing part is taken from the germline J gene. This chain joins TRBV16 and TRBJ1-4; possibly TRBD1 for D (6 bases). V was shortened by 4 bases and J by 4 bases, with 10 bases between the two germline ends. Germline V gives CDR1 SGHSA, CDR2 FRNQAP. This CDR3 has 14 residues. CDR3 region: CASSSVRGNERLFF. The part of the CDR3 DNA that was read is TGTGCAAGCAGCTCGGTCAGGGGCAACGAAAGATTATTT.

Comment on this clone: Mouse gene names apply. Read coverage stops 1 residue before the CDR3 terminus; the germline J gene supplies the remainder. The rearrangement joins TRBV26 to TRBJ1-2; 11 bases are a match to TRBD1. The CDR3 length is 13 residues. Germline trimming cut 6 bases from V and 4 bases from J; bases unmatched to any gene: 1. CDR1 and CDR2 (germline): KGHPV, FQNQEV (reference sequence). This chain's CDR3 is CASSGQGASDYTF. CDR3 DNA, as far as it was read: TGTGCCAGCAGCGGACAGGGGGCCTCCGACTACACC. Full variable domain (remainder filled in from reference TRBV26 and TRBJ1-2): NSKVIQTPRYLVKGQGQKAKMRCIPEKGHPVVFWYQQNKNNEFKFLINFQNQEVLQQIDMTEKRFSAECPSNSPCSLEIQSSEAGDSALYLCASSGQGASDYTFGSGTRLLVI.

Comments on this clone: Gene names follow the mouse nomenclature. The read ends 1 residue early relative to the CDR3; the germline J gene fills the gap. The V gene is TRBV12-2, the J gene TRBJ2-2, with no clear D. V dropped 4 bases and J dropped 0 bases, with 11 bases sitting between them. Germline CDR1 SGHLS, CDR2 HYDKME. The CDR3 has 15 amino acids. The CDR3 is CASSPLTTNTGQLYF. Incomplete CDR3 DNA: TGTGCCAGCTCCCCCCTGACAACAAACACCGGGCAGCTCTAC.

By share, this clone ranks as medium-sized. Gene names refer to mouse genes. With the read ending 1 residue before the CDR3 end, the germline J gene is used to fill in that end. The identical CDR3 is also encoded by other nucleotide sequences in the sample. This chain joins TRBV3 and TRBJ2-7, with D unclear. The length of the CDR3 is 12 residues. Germline V lookup: CDR1 SNHLY, CDR2 FYNGKV (reference sequence). Trimming shortened V by 5 bases and J by 0 bases, and 5 bases separated the two germline ends. CDR3 DNA, as far as it was read: TGTGCCAGCAGCCCGAGCTCCTATGAACAGTAC. This encodes CASSPSSYEQY. The full CDR3 protein is CASSPSSYEQYF. Using reference TRBV3 and TRBJ2-7 for the parts outside the CDR3, the full variable domain is GPKVLQIPSHQIIDMGQMVTLNCDPVSNHLYFYWYKQILGQQMEFLVNFYNGKVMEKSKLFKDQFSVERPDGSYFTLKIQPTALEDSAVYFCASSPSSYEQYFGPGTRLTVL.

With respect to this clone: Gene names are mouse gene names. The CDR3 is cut off 1 residue early in the read; its end comes from the germline J gene. The chain carries TRBV12-2 and TRBJ2-7; 14 nucleotides line up with TRBD2. V gave up 2 bases and J gave up 7 bases; unmatched junction bases: 3. This CDR3 region has 14 residues. Germline V gives CDR1 SGHLS, CDR2 HYDKME. Partial CDR3 DNA: TGTGCCAGCTCTCCGGGACTGGGGGGGCGCGAACAGTAC. It encodes CASSPGLGGREQY. The CDR3 as a whole reads CASSPGLGGREQYF.

A word on this clone: The genes are named according to mouse. The read gets to within 1 residue of the CDR3 end, and the germline J gene fills in the rest. J is TRBJ2-5 and V is TRBV23; the table's D gene call, TRBD1, was not cross checked with the DNA. This CDR3 contains 13 residues. The V gene's germline CDR1 is KGHTA and CDR2 FQNQQP. Incomplete CDR3 DNA: TGCTCCAGCAGTCAAATGAGGGGAGACACCCAGTAC. Residues: CSSSQMRGDTQY. The full CDR3 protein is CSSSQMRGDTQYF.